These 8 T cell receptor beta chains were sequenced from one sample in a study of CD8+ T cells in alopecia areata. The sequencing template was cDNA reverse transcribed from extracted RNA. Sequencing used immunoSEQ multiplex PCR; TCRdb keeps in-frame clones, though not all of them. In total the sample includes about 120,000 clones, none of them seen once. Sequenced material: lesional skin. These receptors were obtained from a C3H/HeJ mouse with alopecia areata. MHC haplotype: H2-k.

This clone turned up a few times. All gene names here are mouse names. The read halts 4 residues ahead of the CDR3 end, with the missing end drawn from the germline J gene. V gene TRBV29 combines with J gene TRBJ2-7, with 7 bases aligning to TRBD1. Germline loops: CDR1 MSHET, CDR2 SYDVDS. This CDR3 comprises 12 residues. CDR3 loop: CASSRDSYEQYF. CDR3 bases read: TGTGCTAGCAGTCGGGACAGTTAT.

This clone was counted at least ten times. Genes and germline are mouse. The read falls 4 residues short of the CDR3 end, and the missing part is taken from the germline J gene. The V and J genes are TRBV1 and TRBJ2-3, with 8 bases aligning to TRBD2. CDR1 NSQYPW and CDR2 LRSPGD come from the germline V gene (reference sequence). The CDR3 runs 15 residues. With V trimmed by 0 bases and J by 3 bases, 2 bases remained unmatched. Incomplete CDR3 DNA: TGCACCTGCAGTGCAGAACTGGGGGACGCAGAA. This translates into CTCSAELGDAE. The whole CDR3 region reads CTCSAELGDAETLYF.

Points on this clone: Genes and germline are mouse. Read coverage stops 4 residues before the CDR3 terminus; the germline J gene supplies the remainder. This chain joins TRBV13-2 and TRBJ2-5; the match to TRBD2 covers 12 bases. The trim removed 2 bases at V and 2 bases at J, leaving 3 bases unmatched. The CDR3 has 16 amino acids. Germline V gene sequence: CDR1 NNHNN, CDR2 SYGAGS (reference sequence). The CDR3 protein is CASGDDWGGGQDTQYF. Incomplete CDR3 DNA: TGTGCCAGCGGTGACGACTGGGGGGGCGGCCAAGAC.

In its sample, this clone was seen a few times. The genes are named according to mouse. The CDR3 end is not reached by the read, which stops 4 residues before it; the germline J gene fills it in. The chain joins TRBV19 to TRBJ1-1; tentative D call: TRBD1 (6 bases). Germline CDR1 is FNHDT and CDR2 is SITEND (reference sequence). CDR3 length equals 13 residues. The covered CDR3 bases are TGTGCCAGCAGTATTAGGGGGGGGACA. Protein sequence: CASSIRGGT. In full, the CDR3 is CASSIRGGTEVFF.

In its sample, this clone was seen a few times. Any gene name here is a mouse gene name. The read terminates 4 residues before the CDR3 end, so the remaining end is supplied by the germline J gene. This sequence joins TRBV13-3 and TRBJ2-2; the match to TRBD1 covers 9 bases. CDR3 size: 14 residues. V was clipped by 5 bases and J by 5 bases; unmatched bases: 4. The germline V gene encodes CDR1 NNHDY and CDR2 SYVADS. The CDR3 spells CASSPGTGTGQLYF. The CDR3 bases that were read are TGTGCCAGCAGCCCCGGGACAGGGACCGGG.

This clone was picked up many times. The listed genes are named as in mouse. With the read ending 4 residues before the CDR3 end, the germline J gene is used to fill in that end. V gene TRBV13-3 combines with J gene TRBJ2-4; 10 positions agree with TRBD2. The germline CDR1 and CDR2 sequences are NNHDY and SYVADS. The CDR3 contains 13 residues. CDR3 loop: CASSPTGGNTLYF. The part of the CDR3 DNA that was read is TGTGCCAGCAGTCCGACTGGGGGGAAC.

Many counts were recorded for this clone. Compared with germline, one end of the junction differs, possibly owing to a read error. The genes and germline here are from mouse. The read finishes 4 residues shy of the CDR3 end, and the germline J gene is used to complete it. The gene calls are TRBV13-3 and TRBJ1-4, with D possibly being TRBD1 (5 bases). CDR1 and CDR2 from the germline V gene are NNHDY and SYVADS. The CDR3 loop spans 15 amino acids. CDR3 amino acids: CASSDWGISNERLFF. The covered CDR3 bases are TGTGCCAGCAGTGATTGGGGGATTTCTAACGAA.

This clone was observed a handful of times. The genes are named according to mouse. The sequence runs out 4 residues before the end of the CDR3; the remainder is reconstructed from the germline J gene. The V and J genes are TRBV13-3 and TRBJ2-2; the match to TRBD1 covers 7 bases. The V gene end was trimmed by 2 bases and the J gene end by 1 base; junction bases not matched to a gene: 5. The CDR3 length is 16 residues. Looked up from germline, CDR1 is NNHDY and CDR2 is SYVADS. CDR3 sequence reads: CASSESGTVNTGQLYF. The CDR3 DNA, read in part, is TGTGCCAGCAGTGAAAGCGGGACAGTAAACACCGGG.